This T cell receptor beta chain was recovered during a study of cytomegalovirus exposure and HLA in healthy donors (dated by TCRdb to about 2017). In the study overall: An earlier analysis of approximately 640 of the donors reported more than 250 Gb of sequence data and some 100 million unique TCR beta sequences from around 200 million T cells. An early release that covered about 600 HLA-typed donors contained approximately 300 gigabases of sequencing data and 75 million to 100 million unique TCR sequences. The genetic ancestry cluster associated with self-reported Caucasian donors included 81% of the 398 genotyped donors. The study aimed to test whether cataloging public T cell receptors could reveal signatures of past pathogen exposure. The study profiled the T cell repertoires of under 850 subjects by immunosequencing and related them to cytomegalovirus serostatus. A separate validation cohort of 100 to 150 different subjects was used in addition to the roughly 620-subject first cohort. High-throughput TCR immunosequencing, statistical association of individual TCRs with disease status, and machine learning were combined to predict cytomegalovirus infection status. A later analysis re-analyzed previously published TCR beta repertoires from 600 to 850 donors and added high-resolution HLA genotyping to study TCR occurrence patterns. In the later analysis, no new phenotypic data were used to find candidate immune exposures; instead, reliance was placed on TCR beta sequences and their occurrence across donors. An earlier analysis of 587 of the donors used high-throughput TCR beta sequencing to judge whether each TCR beta V gene segment behaved as functional or pseudogenic. Donor age, sex, ethnicity and CMV serostatus were collected together with the repertoire data. A later genetic analysis took genome-wide SNP genotypes for about three fifths of the 666 donors and used that subset as a discovery cohort. All discovery cohort repertoires had been generated on a single sequencing platform. Both class I and class II loci were covered by HLA typing, at four-digit resolution. The number of typed donors differed by locus: about 620-630 for A, B, C, DRB1 and DQB1; some 500 for DQA1; 606 for DPA1; and roughly 490 for DPB1. Roughly five DR-DQ haplotypes were treated as single units for association and clustering because of strong linkage in the cohort. On average, around 200,000 unique TCR beta nucleotide sequences were sequenced per donor among several hundred genotyped donors of the cohort, with roughly 18% of those sequences being non-productive.

With regard to this clone: This clone's antigen is unknown.

The library was built by means of the immunoSEQ multiplex PCR assay. A mixture of 60 forward primers for TCR Vbeta segments and 13 reverse primers for TCR Jbeta segments was used in the multiplex PCR. A multiplex PCR assay on genomic DNA amplified the CDR3 region of rearranged TCR beta genes. On the Illumina HiSeq System, the amplified TCR beta libraries were sequenced as 87-base-pair reads. The original methods were these. In a later analysis, some 80 million unique TCR beta chains were counted across the 500 to 700 repertoires, and around 10 million of these chains were shared by at least two donors. Raw reads were error-corrected and collapsed into unique sequences with a nearest-neighbor algorithm that merged closely related sequences to remove PCR and sequencing errors. CDR3 sequences were aligned to IMGT reference sequences to assign V, D and J gene segments. For a sequence to be retained, at least a six-nucleotide match to both a V gene segment and a J gene segment was required. A rearrangement was called productive if the CDR3 had no stop codons and remained in frame with V and J, and every other rearrangement was called non-productive. CDR3 was defined according to IMGT convention as the region running from the second conserved V-encoded cysteine to the conserved J-encoded phenylalanine. The earlier analysis of about 590 of the donors excluded sequences that lacked an unambiguous match to a single V gene segment. In an earlier analysis of roughly 600 of the donors, a V segment was called functional when productive rearrangements were above 56.7%, and segregating when the standard deviation between donors exceeded 5%. To diagnose cytomegalovirus status from the catalog of TCR beta chain sequences, a statistical classification framework was built. A later analysis assigned V and J genes by comparing TCR nucleotide sequences with IMGT/GENE-DB human TR gene sequences. A later analysis assigned CDR3 sequences and most-parsimonious VDJ recombination scenarios with the TCRdist pipeline. In a later analysis, every TCR beta chain was defined by the combination of its CDR3 amino acid sequence and its V-gene family, and reads without a unique V-gene family were dropped. In a later analysis, 450 to 600 highly shared, low-generation-probability nucleotide sequences were removed to address suspected cross-contamination and a sequencing artifact. For each public chain, a later analysis derived a clonal expansion index from normalized ranks of inferred template counts within each repertoire. In a later analysis, generation probabilities were computed using a VDJ recombination model fitted to out-of-frame rearrangements, and the results were checked against IGoR. Hypergeometric tests were used in a later analysis to score TCR-TCR, TCR-HLA and TCR-CMV co-occurrence, with a repertoire-size bias correction applied to the TCR pairs. In a later analysis, false discovery rates were estimated by permuting HLA or CMV assignments 20 times. A later analysis grouped co-occurring TCRs with DBSCAN, adding TCRdist sequence similarity when clustering within HLA-allele-positive subsets. Co-occurrence clustering excluded repertoires with fewer than 30,000 or more than 120,000 public chains, plus five with anomalous nucleotide sharing. TCRdb took over this immuneACCESS table, retaining in-frame rearrangements with V and J assigned. Such tables are incomplete; in checked studies, under half of the missing clones stem from an unresolved V gene, and the remainder is unexplained. V, J and clone size are taken as reported in that table, and D and trimming were inferred from the DNA itself. The sample's table covers about 130,000 clones. The ten largest clones capture 2% to 2.5% of the sample.

Findings and caveats that apply to the study as a whole: The classifier was reported to diagnose cytomegalovirus status with high specificity and sensitivity in both the original cohort and the validation cohort. Most TCR sequences were seen in very few donors, while some public TCRs were found in many individuals. The study listed 150 to 200 TCR beta chains as associated with cytomegalovirus. In this cohort, only TCR beta chains were sequenced, and detectable features were limited by the absence of alpha or paired-chain data. According to the authors, the approach could potentially be generalized to other disease states and immunological phenotypes. Linkage disequilibrium might explain the correlated functional status among segregating V segments, but an unknown experimental factor could not be excluded. A further reported finding was that TCR beta sequences accurately predicted the HLA-A and HLA-B alleles for most subjects in the first cohort. The presence/absence analyses assumed that sequencing depth was roughly uniform across donors, and that assumption may not be true. CMV serostatus was the only immune exposure information available for the cohort. A later genetic analysis associated a missense DCLRE1C variant with V-gene and J-gene trimming of TCR beta chains, and an independent cohort replicated the association. Broadly in line with IMGT annotations, most TCR beta V segments showed up in productive rearrangements about 87% or about 30% of the time in an earlier analysis of 587 of the donors. A group of highly shared sequence variants was considered likely to be a technical artifact of the sequencing pipeline. Several of the top co-occurrence clusters appeared to be linked to parvovirus B19, influenza, CMV and Epstein-Barr virus, according to a later analysis. A later analysis found that most CMV-associated TCR beta chains appeared HLA-restricted, with HLA associations seemingly driven largely by CMV exposure. At a false discovery rate of 0.05, a later analysis linked 15,000 to 20,000 TCR beta sequences to specific HLA alleles. When HLA alleles, especially DR and DQ, strongly co-occurred, TCR associations were difficult to assign to individual alleles. In a later analysis, HLA-associated TCR beta chains were found to be more clonally expanded and to have lower generation probabilities than equally common non-associated chains. Because some donors lacked HLA typing at each locus, the association tests relied only on the typed subset. In vitro tests confirmed that three of the cytomegalovirus-associated TCR beta chains recognize cytomegalovirus antigens. Because counts were too low, seventeen rarely observed V segments, including chromosome 9 orphons, were excluded from the earlier analysis of roughly 580 of the donors. According to a later analysis, TCR association rates differed among HLA loci, with DRB1 alleles showing the most associated TCRs and HLA-C alleles showing the fewest. A later genetic analysis reported fewer N-insertions in productive TCRs among donors in an Asian-associated ancestry cluster than the roughly 650-donor mean.

The cohort consisted of approximately 670 healthy bone marrow donors. At the time of sampling, all cohort members were nominally healthy, though unrecorded immune exposures were likely present. The donor was CMV seronegative and was included in the group of 352 seronegative cohort members. A peripheral blood sample was provided by each donor, and peripheral blood mononuclear cells were used for TCR beta sequencing. Genomic DNA extraction from the blood cell samples was performed with the Qiagen DNeasy Blood Extraction Kit. This clonotype was obtained from a man aged 35 to 55 in good health and CMV-seronegative. The source material was PBMCs.

The CDR3 in this case is CASRLLNTDTQYF. The DNA reads TGTGCCAGCAGGCTACTGAACACAGATACGCAGTATTTT. Recombination joined TRBV6-5 with TRBJ2-3; no D gene call is confident. CDR3 length: 13 amino acids, cysteine to phenylalanine. This entry keeps only the CDR3 DNA: 39 bases, framed from base 1. The germline V gene gives CDR1 as MNHEY and CDR2 as SVGAGI. V and J lose 6 bases and 2 bases, and a span of 9 bases separates them.